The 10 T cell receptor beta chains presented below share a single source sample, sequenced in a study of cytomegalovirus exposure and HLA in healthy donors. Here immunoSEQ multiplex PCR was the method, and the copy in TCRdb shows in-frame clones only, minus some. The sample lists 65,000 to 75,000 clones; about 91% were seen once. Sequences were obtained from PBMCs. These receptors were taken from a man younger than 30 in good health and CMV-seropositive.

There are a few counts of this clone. The CDR3 spells CASSIQGVGYEQYF. The CDR3 nucleotides read TGTGCCAGTAGTATACAGGGGGTGGGCTACGAGCAGTACTTC. V usage is TRBV19 and J usage is TRBJ2-7; 7 bases fit TRBD1. From germline, CDR1 is LNHDA and CDR2 SQIVND (reference sequence). Trimming removed 2 bases from V and 3 bases from J; junction bases left unmatched: 4. There are 14 residues in the CDR3.

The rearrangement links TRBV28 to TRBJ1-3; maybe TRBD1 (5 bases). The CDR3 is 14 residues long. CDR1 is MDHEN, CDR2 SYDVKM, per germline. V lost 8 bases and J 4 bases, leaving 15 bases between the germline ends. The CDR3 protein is CASRLQGGGNTIYF. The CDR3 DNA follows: TGTGCCAGCCGGCTTCAGGGTGGAGGAAACACCATATATTTT.

The chain's CDR3 is CASSSTDLGTDTQYF. The CDR3 nucleotides are TGTGCCAGCAGCTCTACAGACCTGGGCACAGATACGCAGTATTTT. J is TRBJ2-3 and V is TRBV7-9; D remains unclear. This CDR3 comprises 15 residues. Germline CDR1 reads SEHNR; CDR2 reads FQNEAQ (reference sequence). Between the trimmed V and J ends, which lost 4 bases and 1 base, there was a span of 12 bases. The full variable domain, with the rest looked up from reference TRBV7-9 and TRBJ2-3, is DTGVSQNPRHKITKRGQNVTFRCDPISEHNRLYWYRQTLGQGPEFLTYFQNEAQLEKSRLLSDRFSAERPKGSFSTLEIQRTEQGDSAMYLCASSSTDLGTDTQYFGPGTRLTVL.

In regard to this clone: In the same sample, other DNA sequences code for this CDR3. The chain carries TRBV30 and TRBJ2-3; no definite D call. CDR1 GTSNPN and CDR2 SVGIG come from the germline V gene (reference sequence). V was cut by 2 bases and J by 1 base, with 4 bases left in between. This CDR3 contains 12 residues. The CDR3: CAWSPGTDTQYF. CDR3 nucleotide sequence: TGTGCCTGGAGTCCGGGCACAGATACGCAGTATTTT.

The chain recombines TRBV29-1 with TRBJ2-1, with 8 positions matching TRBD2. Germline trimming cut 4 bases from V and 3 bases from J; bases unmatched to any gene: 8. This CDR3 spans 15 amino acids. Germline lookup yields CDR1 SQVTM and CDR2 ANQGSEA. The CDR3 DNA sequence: TGCAGCGTTGGGGGGGCTAGCGGGTACTACAATGAGCAGTTCTTC. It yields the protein CSVGGASGYYNEQFF.

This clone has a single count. The CDR3 region has the DNA TGTGCCAGCAGCCCCCAGACCCTAGCGGGAGACACAGATACGCAGTATTTT. It yields the protein CASSPQTLAGDTDTQYF. The rearrangement uses TRBV4-2 and TRBJ2-3; 10 bases match TRBD2. The germline gives CDR1 LGHNA, CDR2 YNFKEQ. V shed 4 bases and J 2 bases; nucleotides not matched to a gene: 9. CDR3 length equals 17 residues.

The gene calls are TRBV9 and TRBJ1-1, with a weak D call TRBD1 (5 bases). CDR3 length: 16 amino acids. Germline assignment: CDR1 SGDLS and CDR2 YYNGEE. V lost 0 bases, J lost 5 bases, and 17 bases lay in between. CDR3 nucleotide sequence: TGTGCCAGCAGCGTAGCTATGGCAGGGCAGGGAACTGAAGCTTTCTTT. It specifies CASSVAMAGQGTEAFF.

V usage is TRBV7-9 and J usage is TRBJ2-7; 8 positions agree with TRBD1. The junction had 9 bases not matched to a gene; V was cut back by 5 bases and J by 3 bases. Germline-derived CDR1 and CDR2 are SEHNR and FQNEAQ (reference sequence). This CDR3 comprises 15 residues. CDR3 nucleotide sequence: TGTGCCAGCAGCCTAGGACAGGGTCTAAACTACGAGCAGTACTTC. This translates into CASSLGQGLNYEQYF.

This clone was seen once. The CDR3 spells CATGQGGGYEQYF. CDR3 coding DNA: TGTGCCACGGGACAGGGCGGGGGCTACGAGCAGTACTTC. The chain has TRBV15 and TRBJ2-7; TRBD1 matches at 9 bases. The germline CDR1 and CDR2 sequences are LNHNV and YYDKDF (reference sequence). The CDR3 totals 13 residues. V lost 9 bases and J lost 3; bases outside the gene matches: 6.

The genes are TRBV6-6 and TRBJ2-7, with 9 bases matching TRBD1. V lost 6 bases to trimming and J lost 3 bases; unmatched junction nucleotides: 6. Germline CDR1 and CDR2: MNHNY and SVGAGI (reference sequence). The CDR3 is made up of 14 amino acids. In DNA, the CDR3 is TGTGCCAGCAGATTGACAGGGGGTAACTACGAGCAGTACTTC. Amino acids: CASRLTGGNYEQYF.